This T cell receptor (beta chain) emerged from a study of spatial heterogeneity in lung cancer. Time point: sample taken at primary tumor resection. The cohort: 70 to 75 early-stage, untreated non-small cell lung cancer patients. Whole RNA, which was extracted from tumor, nontumor lung tissue or frozen PBMC, was sequenced without any cell sorting. Each TCR cDNA molecule carried a unique molecular identifier. TCRdb ran MiXCR on the 5' RACE reads and lists one entry per CDR3 protein. The sample yields fewer than 15,000 distinct CDR3 sequences, over 5.5% seen once. In its sample, this clonotype was seen many times. The antigen remains undetermined. General observations from the study: Counts that tracked tumor mutation counts were those of expanded intratumoral alpha and beta TCRs. Tracking of ubiquitous and regional nonsynonymous mutations by counts of ubiquitous and regional expanded TCRs, respectively, was seen.

Here the sequenced sample was lung tumor tissue, taken at surgery. The sequence came from a female donor with early-stage non-small cell lung cancer.

CDR3 residues: CASSLGVGPYEQYF. Here the CDR3 DNA reads TGTGCCAGCAGCTTAGGGGTGGGGCCCTACGAGCAGTACTTC. J is TRBJ2-7 and V is TRBV7-6, with D perhaps matching TRBD1 (5 bases). V lost 1 base, J lost 2 bases, and 9 bases lay in between. Germline-derived CDR1 and CDR2 are SGHVS and FNYEAQ. There are 14 residues in the CDR3.